The next 17 T cell receptor beta chains were all read from a single sample in a study of shared clonotypes between healthy human individuals. Clones were sequenced by immunoSEQ multiplex PCR, and TCRdb holds only the in-frame ones, with some missing. The data hold about 2.4 million clones, with 93% observed a single time. The sequencing input was naive CD4+ T cells from PBMCs. Subset given: CD45RA+ positively selected. All receptors derive from a man between 18 and 29 years old in good health. Some clones in this sample may be carry-over from other donors' samples.

This clone occurred a few times. The chain recombines TRBV7-9 with TRBJ1-4; 8 nucleotides align to TRBD1. CDR1 SEHNR and CDR2 FQNEAQ come from the germline V gene (reference sequence). The CDR3 runs 16 residues. The V segment lost 5 bases and the J segment 4 bases; nucleotides outside the gene matches: 9. The CDR3: CASSIRPGQDNEKLFF. CDR3 in DNA: TGTGCCAGCAGCATAAGACCGGGACAGGATAATGAAAAACTGTTTTTT.

The chain combines TRBV6-1 with TRBJ1-2; 9 bases match TRBD1. This CDR3 region has 15 residues. The ends lost 5 bases at V and 0 bases at J; junction bases unmatched: 4. CDR1 MNHNS and CDR2 SASEGT come from the germline V gene. CDR3 sequence: CASSNRGRSNYGYTF. DNA of the CDR3: TGTGCCAGCAGTAACAGGGGGCGATCTAACTATGGCTACACCTTC.

This clone was detected a few times. This rearrangement joins TRBV2 to TRBJ2-2, with D unclear. Germline V CDR1 and CDR2: SNHLY, FYNNEI. Trimming left V 7 bases short and J 3 bases short, with 6 bases between. The CDR3 is 12 residues long. In DNA, the CDR3 is TGTGCCAGCACAGCCTACACCGGGGAGCTGTTTTTT. This encodes CASTAYTGELFF.

The V gene is TRBV10-3, the J gene TRBJ2-6; 9 bases agree with TRBD1. CDR3 length: 17 residues. With 7 bases clipped from V and 0 bases from J, the junction kept 7 bases outside the gene matches. Germline assignment: CDR1 ENHRY and CDR2 SYGVKD. The CDR3 DNA reads TGTGCCATCAAAGGACAGGGGAGGTCCTCTGGGGCCAACGTCCTGACTTTC. Protein: CAIKGQGRSSGANVLTF.

The chain is built from TRBV5-4 and TRBJ1-2; 7 positions agree with TRBD1. Germline assignment: CDR1 SGHNT and CDR2 YYREEE (reference sequence). Trimming took 6 bases from V and 5 from J; bases not matched to a gene: 19. The CDR3 covers 17 residues. The CDR3 sequence is CASTWGSTGTEIYGYTF. The DNA of the CDR3 is TGTGCCAGCACCTGGGGGTCTACCGGGACAGAGATATATGGCTACACCTTC.

The chain links TRBV10-3 to TRBJ2-2; perhaps TRBD1 as D (5 bases). The ends were cut back, 7 bases at V and 0 bases at J, with 15 bases in the middle. From germline, CDR1 is ENHRY and CDR2 SYGVKD. The CDR3 covers 16 residues. CDR3 bases: TGTGCCATCAATCAAGACAGACCAACGAACACCGGGGAGCTGTTTTTT. This codes for CAINQDRPTNTGELFF.

Note on this clone: Other nucleotide sequences in the sample specify the same CDR3. The V and J genes are TRBV9 and TRBJ1-2, with D maybe TRBD1 (5 bases). Germline V CDR1 and CDR2: SGDLS, YYNGEE. Deletions cut 0 bases from V and 2 bases from J, with 8 bases between. The CDR3 loop spans 14 amino acids. CDR3 sequence: CASSVGQGNYGYTF. CDR3 coding DNA: TGTGCCAGCAGCGTAGGTCAGGGAAACTATGGCTACACCTTC. Using reference TRBV9 and TRBJ1-2 for the parts outside the CDR3, the full variable domain is DSGVTQTPKHLITATGQRVTLRCSPRSGDLSVYWYQQSLDQGLQFLIQYYNGEERAKGNILERFSAQQFPDLHSELNLSSLELGDSALYFCASSVGQGNYGYTFGSGTRLTVV.

Comments on this clone: At one boundary the junction diverges from the germline segment, which might be a read error. The CDR3, as DNA: TGTGCCACCAGTGACGACAGGGATTACGAGCAGTACTTC. Translating it yields CATSDDRDYEQYF. The gene calls are TRBV6-1 and TRBJ2-7; 7 positions match TRBD1. Germline loops: CDR1 MNHNS, CDR2 SASEGT. The CDR3 has 13 residues.

V and J are TRBV6-5 and TRBJ2-7; a weak D match, TRBD2 (8 bases). Germline values: CDR1 MNHEY, CDR2 SVGAGI. The CDR3 spans 13 residues. V lost 7 bases to trimming and J lost 6 bases, with 16 bases between them. CDR3 residues: CASTKGAGGEQYF. CDR3 nucleotide sequence: TGTGCCAGCACCAAGGGGGCGGGAGGCGAGCAGTACTTC.

This clone was observed a single time. The chain combines TRBV11-3 with TRBJ1-1, with no clear D. Trimming removed 2 bases at V and 1 base at J, with 5 bases between. The CDR3 totals 13 residues. Germline V CDR1 and CDR2: SGHNT, YENEEA. CDR3 loop: CASSLSRNTEAFF. CDR3 nucleotide sequence: TGTGCCAGCAGCTTATCCCGGAACACTGAAGCTTTCTTT. The full variable domain, its missing parts supplied by reference TRBV11-3 and TRBJ1-1, is EAGVVQSPRYKIIEKKQPVAFWCNPISGHNTLYWYLQNLGQGPELLIRYENEEAVDDSQLPKDRFSAERLKGVDSTLKIQPAELGDSAVYLCASSLSRNTEAFFGQGTRLTVV.

The chain links TRBV5-1 to TRBJ1-4; TRBD1 agrees at 7 bases. V was pared by 2 bases and J by 0 bases, with 16 bases of the junction left unmatched. This CDR3 comprises 20 residues. Germline V CDR1 and CDR2: SGHRS, YFSETQ. The CDR3 spells CASSFQGVSGPIATNEKLFF. The CDR3, as DNA: TGCGCCAGCAGCTTCCAGGGGGTAAGCGGGCCCATTGCAACTAATGAAAAACTGTTTTTT.

The V gene is TRBV7-3, the J gene TRBJ2-3, with a tentative D call TRBD2 (6 bases). The CDR3 covers 15 residues. From germline, CDR1 is SGHTA and CDR2 FQGTGA. Between the trimmed V and J ends, which lost 5 bases and 0 bases, there was a span of 12 bases. CDR3 residues: CASSRGTASTDTQYF. Written as DNA, the CDR3 is TGTGCCAGCAGCCGGGGGACGGCTAGCACAGATACGCAGTATTTT.

The chain's CDR3 is CASSTGYTGELFF. The DNA of the CDR3 is TGTGCCAGCAGCACAGGGTACACCGGGGAGCTGTTTTTT. The gene calls are TRBV6-5 and TRBJ2-2, with a weak D call TRBD1 (6 bases). Deletions cut 6 bases from V and 3 bases from J, with 8 bases between. CDR3 length equals 13 residues. Germline V gives CDR1 MNHEY, CDR2 SVGAGI.

This rearrangement joins TRBV9 to TRBJ2-3; D uncertain. This CDR3 has 14 amino acids. With 3 bases removed from V and 2 bases from J, the gap between germline ends came to 10 bases. The V gene's germline CDR1 is SGDLS and CDR2 YYNGEE. The CDR3 protein is CASSADSTTDTQYF. The CDR3 DNA reads TGTGCCAGCAGCGCAGACTCGACCACAGATACGCAGTATTTT. Full variable domain (remainder filled in from reference TRBV9 and TRBJ2-3): DSGVTQTPKHLITATGQRVTLRCSPRSGDLSVYWYQQSLDQGLQFLIQYYNGEERAKGNILERFSAQQFPDLHSELNLSSLELGDSALYFCASSADSTTDTQYFGPGTRLTVL.

In regard to this clone: This sample includes further DNA sequences coding for the same CDR3. This chain joins TRBV20-1 and TRBJ2-3; no clear D gene. This CDR3 comprises 11 residues. Germline V CDR1 and CDR2: DFQATT, SNEGSKA (reference sequence). V was shortened by 0 bases and J by 4 bases, with 2 bases between the two germline ends. The CDR3 here is CSAREADTQYF. The DNA for the CDR3 is TGCAGTGCTAGAGAGGCAGATACGCAGTATTTT.

V and J are TRBV12-1 and TRBJ2-5; the table gives TRBD2 as D, unverified against the DNA. TRBV12-1 is a listed pseudogene. There are 18 residues in the CDR3. CDR3 protein: CASSFNPLLAGDGETQYF. The CDR3 DNA sequence: TGTGCCAGCAGCTTTAACCCTCTACTAGCGGGAGATGGGGAGACCCAGTACTTC.

This chain links TRBV5-4 with TRBJ2-2; TRBD2 aligns across 8 bases. The CDR3 is made up of 16 amino acids. CDR1 and CDR2 (germline): SGHNT, YYREEE (reference sequence). V shed 5 bases, J shed 5 bases, and the junction held 11 bases outside the gene matches. The CDR3 reads CASSQKSGSRTGELFF. The CDR3 DNA follows: TGTGCCAGCAGTCAAAAAAGCGGGAGTCGAACCGGGGAGCTGTTTTTT.